The 6 T cell receptor beta chains below were found in one sample sequenced in a study of shared clonotypes between healthy human individuals. The method was immunoSEQ multiplex PCR; TCRdb's version includes in-frame clones alone and lacks a portion of them. The sample includes more than 400,000 clones, over 70% of them seen just once. Sequenced: PBMCs. The source of these receptors is a woman aged 40-49 years in good health. Some clones in this sample may be carry-over from other donors' samples.

This CDR3 reads CASSPRTSGAYEQYF. DNA for the CDR3: TGCGCCAGCAGCCCCCGGACTAGCGGGGCTTACGAGCAGTACTTC. The chain has TRBV5-1 and TRBJ2-7; 12 bases match TRBD2. CDR3 length: 15 residues. Trimming removed 4 bases from V and 4 bases from J; junction bases left unmatched: 6. The germline V gene has CDR1 SGHRS and CDR2 YFSETQ.

This chain joins TRBV28 and TRBJ2-1; the D gene could be TRBD1 or TRBD2 (5 bases each). The CDR3 has 16 residues. Trimming removed 6 bases at V and 6 bases at J, with 21 bases between. Germline-derived CDR1 and CDR2 are MDHEN and SYDVKM. The CDR3 loop is CASRGPVAGQRNEQFF. The CDR3 coding sequence is TGTGCCAGCAGGGGGCCTGTGGCGGGTCAGCGCAATGAGCAGTTCTTC.

The J gene is TRBJ2-2, the V gene TRBV4-2; possibly TRBD2 for D (6 bases). Germline V gives CDR1 LGHNA, CDR2 YNFKEQ. The CDR3 sequence is 19 residues long. V lost 1 base, J lost 0 bases, and 18 bases lay in between. DNA of the CDR3: TGTGCCAGCAGCCAAGCGTCGATTAGCGGACCCTCGAACACCGGGGAGCTGTTTTTT. Its translation is CASSQASISGPSNTGELFF.

The rearrangement links TRBV4-1 to TRBJ2-7; no clear D gene. There are 16 residues in the CDR3. V was cut by 2 bases and J by 0 bases, with 14 bases left in between. The germline gives CDR1 MGHRA, CDR2 YSYEKL. The CDR3 protein is CASSQYTPGTSYEQYF. For the CDR3, the DNA is TGCGCCAGCAGCCAATATACTCCAGGAACCTCCTACGAGCAGTACTTC.

The V and J genes are TRBV2 and TRBJ2-3; D gene ambiguous. This CDR3 has 13 residues. V lost 6 bases and J 6 bases, leaving 13 bases between the germline ends. Germline CDR1 reads SNHLY; CDR2 reads FYNNEI. The DNA of the CDR3 is TGTGCCAGCAGCGGTTTACCTGGGGATACGCAGTATTTT. It yields the protein CASSGLPGDTQYF.

The V call is TRBV19, the J call TRBJ2-3; 7 nucleotides match TRBD2. V lost 8 bases, J lost 3 bases, and 14 bases stayed unmatched. Germline V lookup: CDR1 LNHDA, CDR2 SQIVND (reference sequence). The CDR3 contains 16 residues. CDR3: CASRPRAGEGTDTQYF. For the CDR3, the DNA is TGTGCCAGTCGCCCAAGGGCGGGAGAAGGTACAGATACGCAGTATTTT.